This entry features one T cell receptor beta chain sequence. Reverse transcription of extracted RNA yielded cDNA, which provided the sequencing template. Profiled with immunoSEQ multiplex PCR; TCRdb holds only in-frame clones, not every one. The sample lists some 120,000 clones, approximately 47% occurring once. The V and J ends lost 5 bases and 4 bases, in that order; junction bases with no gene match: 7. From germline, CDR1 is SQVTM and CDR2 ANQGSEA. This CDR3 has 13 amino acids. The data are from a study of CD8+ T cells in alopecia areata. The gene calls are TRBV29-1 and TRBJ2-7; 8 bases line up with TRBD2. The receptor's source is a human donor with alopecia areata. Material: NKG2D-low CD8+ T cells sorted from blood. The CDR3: CSVSGSGGYEQYF. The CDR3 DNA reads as TGCAGCGTTTCGGGAAGCGGGGGATACGAGCAGTACTTC.